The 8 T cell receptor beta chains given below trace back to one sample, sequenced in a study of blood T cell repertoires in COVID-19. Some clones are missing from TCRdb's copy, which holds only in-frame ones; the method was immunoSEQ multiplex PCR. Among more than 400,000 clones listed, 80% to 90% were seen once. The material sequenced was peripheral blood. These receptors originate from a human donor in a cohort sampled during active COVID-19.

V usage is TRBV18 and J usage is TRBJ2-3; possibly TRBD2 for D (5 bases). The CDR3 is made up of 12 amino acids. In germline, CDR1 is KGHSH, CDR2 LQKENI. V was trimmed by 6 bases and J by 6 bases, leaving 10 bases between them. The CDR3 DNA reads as TGTGCCAGCTCTTATAGCGAGGATACGCAGTATTTT. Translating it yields CASSYSEDTQYF.

In DNA form, the CDR3 reads TGTGCCAGCGGACAGGGGGTTCCTGGGGAGACCCAGTACTTC. This sequence encodes CASGQGVPGETQYF. The chain employs TRBV27 and TRBJ2-5; 10 bases agree with TRBD1. The CDR3 has 14 amino acids. The J segment lost 5 bases and the V segment lost 8 bases, leaving 8 bases of the junction unmatched. The germline CDR1 and CDR2 sequences are MNHEY and SMNVEV (reference sequence).

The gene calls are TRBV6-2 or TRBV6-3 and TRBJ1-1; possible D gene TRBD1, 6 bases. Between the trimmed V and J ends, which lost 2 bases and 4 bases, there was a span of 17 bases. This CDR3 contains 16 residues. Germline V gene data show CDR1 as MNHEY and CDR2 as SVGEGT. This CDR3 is CASSYPRTAGGTEAFF. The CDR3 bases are TGTGCCAGCAGTTACCCAAGGACAGCGGGGGGCACTGAAGCTTTCTTT.

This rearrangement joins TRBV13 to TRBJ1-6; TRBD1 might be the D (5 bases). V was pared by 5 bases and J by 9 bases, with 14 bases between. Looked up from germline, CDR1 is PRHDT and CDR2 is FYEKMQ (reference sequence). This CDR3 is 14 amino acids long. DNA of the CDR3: TGTGCCAGCAGCCTGGGGGGTACTGTTTCACCCCTCCACTTT. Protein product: CASSLGGTVSPLHF.

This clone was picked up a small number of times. DNA for the CDR3: TGTGCCAGCGCCCCGGCGCAGGGGGGATACTATGGCTACACCTTC. It yields the protein CASAPAQGGYYGYTF. V usage is TRBV5-4 and J usage is TRBJ1-2, with TRBD1 identical over 7 bases. Losses at the gene ends were 7 bases for V and 3 bases for J; bases not matched to a gene: 12. This CDR3 spans 15 amino acids. Germline CDR1 is SGHNT and CDR2 is YYREEE (reference sequence).

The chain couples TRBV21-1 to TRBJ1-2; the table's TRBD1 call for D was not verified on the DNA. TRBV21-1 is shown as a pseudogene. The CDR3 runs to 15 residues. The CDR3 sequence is CASSKDTQGNYGYTF. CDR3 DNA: TGTGCCAGCAGCAAGGATACACAGGGAAACTATGGCTACACCTTC.

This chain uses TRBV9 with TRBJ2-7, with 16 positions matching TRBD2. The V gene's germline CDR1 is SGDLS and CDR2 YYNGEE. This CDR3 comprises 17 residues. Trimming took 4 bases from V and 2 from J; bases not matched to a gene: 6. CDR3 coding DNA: TGTGCCAGCAGCACCGGGACTAGCGGGAGGGGCCCCTACGAGCAGTACTTC. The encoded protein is CASSTGTSGRGPYEQYF.

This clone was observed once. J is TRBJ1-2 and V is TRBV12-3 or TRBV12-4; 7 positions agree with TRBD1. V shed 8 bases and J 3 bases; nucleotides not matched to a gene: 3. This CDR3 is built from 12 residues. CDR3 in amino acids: CASSTGDYGYTF. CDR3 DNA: TGTGCCAGCTCCACAGGGGACTATGGCTACACCTTC.